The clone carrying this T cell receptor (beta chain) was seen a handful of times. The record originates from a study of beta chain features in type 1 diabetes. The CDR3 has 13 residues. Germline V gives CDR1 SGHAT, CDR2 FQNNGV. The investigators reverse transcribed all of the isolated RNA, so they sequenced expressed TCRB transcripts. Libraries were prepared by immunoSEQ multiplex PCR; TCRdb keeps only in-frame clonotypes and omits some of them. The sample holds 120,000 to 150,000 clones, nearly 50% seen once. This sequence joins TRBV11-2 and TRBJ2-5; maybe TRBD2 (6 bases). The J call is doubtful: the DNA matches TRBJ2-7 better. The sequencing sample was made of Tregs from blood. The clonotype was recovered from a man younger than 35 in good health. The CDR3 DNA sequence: TGTGCCAGCGGAGGGGCCCCCAGGTACGAGCAGTACTTC. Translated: CASGGAPRYEQYF.